A single sample gave rise to the 14 T cell receptor beta chains below, sequenced in a study of early T cells in non-severe SARS-CoV-2 infection. TCRdb fed the 5' RACE reads into MiXCR, producing one record per CDR3 protein. The sample includes nearly 95,000 distinct CDR3 sequences, 16% of them seen just once. The sample here was whole blood, taken at baseline. These TCRs come from an adult who was a healthcare worker with PCR-confirmed SARS-CoV-2 infection or an uninfected control (not recorded which).

This clonotype turned up a few times. The chain recombines TRBV14 with TRBJ2-4, with a possible D match to TRBD1 (5 bases). V was trimmed by 2 bases and J by 6 bases, leaving 17 bases between them. The germline gives CDR1 SGHDN, CDR2 FVKESK. This CDR3 has 16 amino acids. Here the CDR3 DNA reads TGTGCCAGCAGCCAACTCGGAAGCAGGGCCGGAAACATTCAGTACTTC. Its translation is CASSQLGSRAGNIQYF. Full variable domain (outside the CDR3, taken from reference TRBV14 and TRBJ2-4): EAGVTQFPSHSVIEKGQTVTLRCDPISGHDNLYWYRRVMGKEIKFLLHFVKESKQDESGMPNNRFLAERTGGTYSTLKVQPAELEDSGVYFCASSQLGSRAGNIQYFGAGTRLSVL.

The chain has TRBV2 and TRBJ2-2, with 8 bases that match TRBD2. Germline V gene sequence: CDR1 SNHLY, CDR2 FYNNEI. The CDR3 runs to 16 residues. V lost 4 bases to trimming and J lost 1 base; unmatched junction nucleotides: 5. CDR3 loop: CASSVGSGRNTGELFF. Written as DNA, the CDR3 is TGTGCCAGCAGTGTAGGGAGCGGGAGGAACACCGGGGAGCTGTTTTTT.

This clonotype was recorded a few times. The gene calls are TRBV12-3 or TRBV12-4 and TRBJ2-1, with 8 nucleotides matching TRBD2. V dropped 6 bases and J dropped 9; count of bases not matched to a gene: 7. The CDR3 has 13 residues. CDR3 protein: CASRISGTSEQFF. CDR3 nucleotides: TGTGCCAGCAGGATTAGCGGGACTTCTGAGCAGTTCTTC.

This clonotype was recorded at least ten times. The rearrangement links TRBV2 to TRBJ2-7; D is unclear. The CDR3 contains 14 residues. CDR1 is SNHLY, CDR2 FYNNEI, per germline. The V end lost 5 bases, the J end lost 0 bases, and 11 bases lay between the germline ends. The CDR3 is CASSYPVSSYEQYF. In nucleotides, the CDR3 is TGTGCCAGCAGTTACCCTGTTAGCTCCTACGAGCAGTACTTC.

This clonotype was detected a few times. The gene calls are TRBV7-2 and TRBJ2-7, with 7 bases that match TRBD1. The trim removed 5 bases at V and 3 bases at J, leaving 10 bases unmatched. In germline, CDR1 is SGHTA, CDR2 FQGNSA. The CDR3 is 15 residues long. The DNA of the CDR3 is TGTGCCAGCAGCCCCCAAGGGACAGTGGTCTACGAGCAGTACTTC. Amino acids: CASSPQGTVVYEQYF. The whole variable domain, remainder taken from reference TRBV7-2 and TRBJ2-7, is GAGVSQSPSNKVTEKGKDVELRCDPISGHTALYWYRQSLGQGLEFLIYFQGNSAPDKSGLPSDRFSAERTGGSVSTLTIQRTQQEDSAVYLCASSPQGTVVYEQYFGPGTRLTVT.

The rearrangement links TRBV5-4 to TRBJ2-1; D gene uncertain. V gave up 3 bases and J gave up 4 bases, with 14 bases separating them. This CDR3 is 15 amino acids long. Germline CDR1 SGHNT, CDR2 YYREEE (reference sequence). CDR3 protein: CASSSLTGGYNEQFF. DNA for the CDR3: TGTGCCAGCAGCTCCCTTACGGGCGGATACAATGAGCAGTTCTTC. The entire variable domain, with the rest obtained from reference TRBV5-4 and TRBJ2-1, is as follows: ETGVTQSPTHLIKTRGQQVTLRCSSQSGHNTVSWYQQALGQGPQFIFQYYREEENGRGNFPPRFSGLQFPNYSSELNVNALELDDSALYLCASSSLTGGYNEQFFGPGTRLTVL.

Concerning this clonotype: Likely a read error: the CDR3 ends without its conserved phenylalanine or tryptophan. The DNA is left out, because the CDR3 cannot be placed on it with certainty; the CDR3 is given as TCRdb lists it. This rearrangement joins TRBV24-1 to TRBJ1-2. With termini counted, the CDR3 has 12 amino acids. CDR1 and CDR2 (germline): KGHDR, SFDVKD. CDR3 sequence reads: CATSEKDSTEPK.

This clonotype has more than one count but fewer than ten. This rearrangement joins TRBV6-2 or TRBV6-3 to TRBJ1-2; D is undetermined. There are 13 residues in the CDR3. Deletions cut 5 bases from V and 10 bases from J, with 17 bases between. The germline V gene has CDR1 MNHEY and CDR2 SVGEGT. CDR3 in DNA: TGTGCCAGCAGTGATCGGTTTTCTGACAACTACACCTTC. Its protein product is CASSDRFSDNYTF.

This chain uses TRBV4-3 with TRBJ2-1; unclear D gene. Germline CDR1 reads LGHNA; CDR2 reads YSLEER. Deletions cut 4 bases from V and 0 bases from J, with 10 bases between. The CDR3 totals 15 residues. The CDR3 DNA follows: TGCGCCAGCAGCCCACGAGAGCGCTCCTACAATGAGCAGTTCTTC. Its protein product is CASSPRERSYNEQFF.

The genes are TRBV27 and TRBJ2-3; D is possibly TRBD1 (5 bases). There are 15 residues in the CDR3. Per the germline V gene, CDR1 is MNHEY and CDR2 is SMNVEV (reference sequence). Trimming removed 5 bases at V and 3 bases at J, with 15 bases between. CDR3 nucleotides: TGTGCCAGCAGTGAAGGGGTGGGGTTGACAGATACGCAGTATTTT. It specifies CASSEGVGLTDTQYF.

This chain's CDR3 is CASSKVKWKNIQYF. CDR3 bases: TGTGCCAGCAGCAAGGTCAAGTGGAAAAACATTCAGTACTTC. The chain links TRBV6-2 or TRBV6-3 to TRBJ2-4; D is uncertain. The length of the CDR3 is 14 residues. The V and J ends lost 6 bases and 4 bases respectively, with 13 bases between them. CDR1 and CDR2 from the germline V gene are MNHEY and SVGEGT.

V and J are TRBV20-1 and TRBJ1-1; TRBD1 matches at 8 bases. This CDR3 is 13 amino acids long. Losses at the gene ends were 3 bases for V and 4 bases for J; bases not matched to a gene: 4. Germline CDR1 DFQATT, CDR2 SNEGSKA (reference sequence). DNA for the CDR3: TGCAGTGCTAGTACAGGGGGGGTCACTGAAGCTTTCTTT. Translated, it gives CSASTGGVTEAFF.

This clonotype was detected a few times. The genes are TRBV11-2 and TRBJ2-1, with D unclear. This CDR3 comprises 16 residues. Between the trimmed V and J ends, which lost 5 bases and 7 bases, there was a span of 21 bases. CDR1 and CDR2 (germline): SGHAT, FQNNGV. The CDR3 coding sequence is TGTGCCAGCAGCGGAGAGCATCTTCTGGACCTTAATGAGCAGTTCTTC. Residues: CASSGEHLLDLNEQFF.

This clonotype was picked up many times. CDR3 nucleotides: TGTGCCAGCCGCAGTCTAGGAGAGACCCAGTACTTC. Its protein product is CASRSLGETQYF. The chain is built from TRBV27 and TRBJ2-5; D gene ambiguous. V was cut by 8 bases and J by 4 bases, with 11 bases left in between. CDR3 length equals 12 residues. CDR1 is MNHEY, CDR2 SMNVEV, per germline (reference sequence).